This entry features one T cell receptor beta chain sequence. With 0 bases removed from V and 0 bases from J, the gap between germline ends came to 6 bases. Germline assignment: CDR1 SGHDT and CDR2 YYEEEE. The CDR3 consists of 15 residues. TCRdb's copy holds only in-frame clones and misses some; the assay was immunoSEQ multiplex PCR. This sample has 95,000 to 150,000 clones, with 60% to 85% found just once. This sample is part of a study of blood T cell repertoires in COVID-19. Study information: Researchers got acute and convalescent COVID-19 samples from the United States, Italy and Spain.

The rearrangement uses TRBV5-6 and TRBJ2-2; no reliable D call. Sequencing was carried out using peripheral blood. This TCR derives from a man in his sixties or seventies with acute or convalescent COVID-19. As DNA, the CDR3 is TGTGCCAGCAGCTTGGGCGCATCGAACACCGGGGAGCTGTTTTTT. Its translation: CASSLGASNTGELFF.